The T cell receptor (beta chain) described here comes from a study of CD8 T cells in Susac syndrome. With random hexamers, reverse transcription was performed on about 0.5 to 1 ug of RNA. MiXCR was run by TCRdb on the immunoSEQ multiplex PCR reads, yielding one entry per CDR3 protein. Among 250,000 to 300,000 distinct CDR3 sequences listed, about 82% were seen once. Germline loops: CDR1 SEHNR, CDR2 FQNEAQ (reference sequence). V was shortened by 4 bases and J by 0 bases, with 18 bases between the two germline ends. The CDR3 runs 17 residues. The rearrangement uses TRBV7-9 and TRBJ2-5, with D possibly TRBD2 on 5 matching bases. Sequencing used CD8+ T cells from PBMCs. This sequence originates from a human donor with multiple sclerosis. In DNA, the CDR3 is TGTGCCAGCAGCTCACTCCTAGCAGACATTGACCAAGAGACCCAGTACTTC. Amino acids: CASSSLLADIDQETQYF.